The rows below give T cell receptor beta chains drawn from one sample of a study of blood T cell repertoires in COVID-19. The method was immunoSEQ multiplex PCR; TCRdb's version includes in-frame clones alone and lacks a portion of them. This sample has a few hundred thousand clones; approximately 90% occur once, and the top ten carry about 6%. The sequenced material came from peripheral blood. These receptors were taken from a man aged 55-75 years who had recovered from COVID-19. Each CDR3 is given with its conserved first and last residue. D genes are given only for firm matches. For some rows the clone size is stated as once, few or many, or as a class when expanded; others skip it.

V gene	D gene	clone size	J gene	CDR3 DNA	CDR3 protein
TRBV19	NA	NA	TRBJ1-1	TGTGCCAGTAGTATGGGGCGCTTCACTGAAGCTTTCTTT	CASSMGRFTEAFF
TRBV28	TRBD1	NA	TRBJ2-7	TGTGCCAGCAGTTCCCCTCGACAGGGGTCTACCTACGAGCAGTACTTC	CASSSPRQGSTYEQYF
TRBV4-3	NA	NA	TRBJ2-3	TGCGCCAGCAGCCAAGGGCGGGCGGGATGGACAGATACGCAGTATTTT	CASSQGRAGWTDTQYF
TRBV6-2/TRBV6-3	NA	NA	TRBJ1-5	TGTGCCAGCAGTCCCTCGACGCAGGGAAGAGATCAGCCCCAGCATTTT	CASSPSTQGRDQPQHF
TRBV19	TRBD2	once	TRBJ2-7	TGTGCCAGTAGATCGGCGGGAGTCTACGAGCAGTACTTC	CASRSAGVYEQYF
TRBV5-1	TRBD2	NA	TRBJ2-5	TGCGCCAGCAGCCGCAGCCTAGCGGGGGGGGGTGAGACCCAGTACTTC	CASSRSLAGGGETQYF
TRBV4-3	TRBD1	once	TRBJ2-7	TGCGCCAGCAGCCAGGGGACAGGGCAGGGGCCCTACGAGCAGTACTTC	CASSQGTGQGPYEQYF
TRBV6-5	TRBD1	NA	TRBJ2-7	TGTGCCAGCAGGCGGGACAGGGATTTCCACGAGCAGTACTTC	CASRRDRDFHEQYF
TRBV6-5	TRBD1	once	TRBJ1-2	TGTGCCAGCAGTTCCGACAGGGGTAACTATGGCTACACCTTC	CASSSDRGNYGYTF
TRBV12-3/TRBV12-4	NA	NA	TRBJ2-3	TGTGCCAGCAGCGTCCTAGTAGCAGATACGCAGTATTTT	CASSVLVADTQYF
TRBV5-1	TRBD2	NA	TRBJ2-3	TGCGCCAGCAGCGAAAGCGGGGGGACAGATACGCAGTATTTT	CASSESGGTDTQYF
TRBV4-1	NA	NA	TRBJ1-3	TGCGCCAGCAGCGAGGGGGAGGGGAACACCATATATTTT	CASSEGEGNTIYF
TRBV27	NA	NA	TRBJ1-5	TGTGCCAGCAGTCACAGGGTGGACCAGCCCCAGCATTTT	CASSHRVDQPQHF
TRBV3-1/TRBV3-2	TRBD1	NA	TRBJ2-7	TGTGCCAGCAGCCCTGCCGGGACAGATCTTTACGAGCAGTACTTC	CASSPAGTDLYEQYF
TRBV7-9	NA	NA	TRBJ1-6	TGTGCCAGCAGCTTAAGGGGGGGGCTCTATTCACCCCTCCACTTT	CASSLRGGLYSPLHF
TRBV19	TRBD1	NA	TRBJ2-2	TGTGCCAGTAGTATAGTTACAGGGGGCACCGGGGAGCTGTTTTTT	CASSIVTGGTGELFF
TRBV15	TRBD2	NA	TRBJ2-7	TGTGCCACCAGCAGAGCGGCGGGAGGGGGTCACGAGCAGTACTTC	CATSRAAGGGHEQYF
TRBV30	TRBD1	NA	TRBJ2-7	TGTGCCTGGAGGGACAGGGGGGCGTACTACGAGCAGTACTTC	CAWRDRGAYYEQYF
TRBV6-5	NA	NA	TRBJ1-1	TGTGCCAGCAGTTCAAACAGGGCTCGGGCTGAAGCTTTCTTT	CASSSNRARAEAFF
TRBV29-1	TRBD1	NA	TRBJ2-3	TGCAGCGTTACCCTTCTGAGACAGGGGGCAGATACGCAGTATTTT	CSVTLLRQGADTQYF
TRBV6-6	TRBD1	NA	TRBJ1-1	TGTGCCAGCATGGGGACAGCGAACACTGAAGCTTTCTTT	CASMGTANTEAFF
TRBV19	NA	NA	TRBJ2-2	TGTGCCAGTAGTGCTCCCAGGAGGGGGGAGCTGTTTTTT	CASSAPRRGELFF
TRBV2	TRBD2	few	TRBJ2-3	TGTGCCAGCACCCGAACCGGGAGGGCCGGAGATACGCAGTATTTT	CASTRTGRAGDTQYF
TRBV11-2	TRBD2	NA	TRBJ2-1	TGTGCCAGCAGCTTACCACTAGCGGCCCCGGCCCCTGAGCAGTTCTTC	CASSLPLAAPAPEQFF
TRBV10-1	TRBD2	NA	TRBJ2-1	TGCGCCAGCAGTGACCCCGGGGGGGACTATGCCTACAATGAGCAGTTCTTC	CASSDPGGDYAYNEQFF
TRBV15	TRBD2	NA	TRBJ2-7	TGTGCCACCAGCAGCGGACTAGCGGGAGGACAGTACTTC	CATSSGLAGGQYF
TRBV29-1	TRBD1	NA	TRBJ1-3	TGCAGCGTAGGACAGGGTGGGGGAAACACCATATATTTT	CSVGQGGGNTIYF